This T cell receptor beta chain comes out of a study of cytomegalovirus exposure and HLA in healthy donors. In this sample, this clone turned up once. Its antigen is unknown. Use of 60 Vbeta and 13 Jbeta primers characterized the PCR. Clones were read by immunoSEQ multiplex PCR, and TCRdb kept only the in-frame ones, dropping some. The data contain 140,000 or so clones, around three quarters of them singletons. General study points: It was reportedly the case that the classifier diagnosed cytomegalovirus status with high specificity and sensitivity. According to a later analysis, most TCR beta chains associated with CMV appeared HLA-restricted. A missense variant in DCLRE1C was later tied to TCR beta V- and J-gene trimming.

This CDR3 has 15 residues. V was pared by 6 bases and J by 1 base, with 9 bases of the junction left unmatched. Germline-derived CDR1 and CDR2 are MNHNY and SVGAGI (reference sequence). Material for sequencing was PBMCs. This sequence originates from a middle-aged man in good health and CMV-seronegative. The V call is TRBV6-6, the J call TRBJ2-7, with 7 nucleotides matching TRBD2. The CDR3 DNA reads as TGTGCCAGCAGCACTCGACTAGCAGGGTCCTACGAGCAGTACTTC. As protein: CASSTRLAGSYEQYF.